This T cell receptor (beta chain) was identified during a study of blood T cell repertoires in COVID-19. Study background: Italy, Spain and the United States were the sources of the convalescent and acute COVID-19 samples.

V lost 3 bases, J lost 0 bases, and 11 bases stayed unmatched. CDR3 length equals 18 residues. The germline CDR1 and CDR2 sequences are MDHEN and SYDVKM. Method: immunoSEQ multiplex PCR; TCRdb's copy keeps in-frame clones and lacks some. The sample contains about 200,000 clones, approximately 79% of which appear only once. The sample comprised peripheral blood. The sequence derives from a man aged 45-65 years who had recovered from COVID-19. This rearrangement joins TRBV28 to TRBJ1-3, with TRBD1 identical over 7 bases. This CDR3 is CASSLRDRVLLSGNTIYF. As DNA, the CDR3 is TGTGCCAGCAGTTTGAGAGACAGGGTCTTGCTCTCTGGAAACACCATATATTTT.